Listed below are T cell receptor beta chains from one sample, sequenced in a study of blood T cell repertoires in COVID-19. Generated by immunoSEQ multiplex PCR, the TCRdb table keeps only in-frame clones and is missing some. The table includes about 220,000 clones, about 88% detected once. Material: peripheral blood. The receptors come from a man aged 50-60 years who had recovered from COVID-19. CDR3s include the opening cysteine and the closing phenylalanine or tryptophan. The D gene is left open where the match is weak.

j_gene,d_gene,v_gene,CDR3aa
TRBJ2-5,TRBD1,TRBV14,CASSHGTGGQETQYF
TRBJ1-1,-,TRBV3-1/TRBV3-2,CASSSGLQNTEAFF
TRBJ1-1,-,TRBV7-8,CASSVTRDTEAFF
TRBJ2-7,-,TRBV6-5,CASSRPAGNEQYF
TRBJ1-5,-,TRBV18,CASSPDRFNQPQHF
TRBJ2-3,TRBD1,TRBV7-8,CASSPRQGARDTQYF
TRBJ1-2,TRBD1,TRBV18,CASSPYGTGGDYGYTF
TRBJ2-3,-,TRBV4-2,CASSQVLEGGGTQYF
TRBJ1-3,-,TRBV19,CASSITTGTAGNTIYF
TRBJ2-7,TRBD2,TRBV7-8,CASSPRTSGTSYEQYF
TRBJ1-5,-,TRBV3-1/TRBV3-2,CASSQTDQPQHF
TRBJ1-4,-,TRBV27,CASSSTSTGEKLFF
TRBJ2-7,TRBD2,TRBV19,CASKAGGAYEQYF
TRBJ1-1,-,TRBV12-3/TRBV12-4,CASRQTGSTEAFF
TRBJ2-3,-,TRBV6-5,CASSYAASFLTDTQYF
TRBJ2-1,-,TRBV27,CASSPQTRGVYNEQFF
TRBJ2-7,TRBD1,TRBV11-2,CASSSGQFFTSSYEQYF
TRBJ2-2,TRBD2,TRBV9,CASSGPLAGRANTGELFF
TRBJ2-5,TRBD2,TRBV27,CASSPWGGGGQETQYF
TRBJ1-6,-,TRBV15,CATSRDLAGGLNSPLHF
TRBJ1-2,TRBD1,TRBV25-1,CASTHPGQGEGYTF
TRBJ2-3,TRBD2,TRBV18,CASSPIGTSGKGADTQYF
TRBJ2-7,TRBD1,TRBV11-2,CASSLGGGLGYEQYF
TRBJ2-5,TRBD2,TRBV6-5,CASSRLAGQETQYF
TRBJ2-1,TRBD1,TRBV5-1,CASSLGEGAIEQFF
TRBJ2-2,-,TRBV12-5,CASGLDSPTGELFF
TRBJ2-5,-,TRBV27,CASRRPGETQYF
TRBJ2-2,TRBD2,TRBV28,CASSSFTSGRALGTGELFF
TRBJ1-2,-,TRBV7-9,CASSPTQGSRYGYTF
TRBJ2-5,TRBD1,TRBV18,CASSPQQGAFETQYF
TRBJ2-5,TRBD2,TRBV28,CASSPVRGWETQYF
TRBJ2-3,-,TRBV27,CASSLQYTDTQYF
TRBJ2-1,-,TRBV7-6,CASSHDQVTTDEQFF
TRBJ1-2,-,TRBV28,CASSSPGANNYGYTF
TRBJ2-7,-,TRBV10-3,CAISRLTGGSYEQYF
TRBJ2-5,TRBD2,TRBV23-1,CASSQTSGRRETQYF
TRBJ2-1,-,TRBV27,CASSFEGGYNEQFF
TRBJ1-2,TRBD1,TRBV28,CASSLTGKAAYGYTF
TRBJ2-5,TRBD2,TRBV19,CASSIDRLAGGPMETQYF
TRBJ2-7,-,TRBV28,CASSSLGSGVHEQYF
TRBJ1-6,TRBD1,TRBV20-1,CSASLWDRGSPLHF
TRBJ1-6,-,TRBV9,CASSVDGREGSPLHF
TRBJ2-1,-,TRBV21-1,CASSKARTSGKNNEQFF
TRBJ2-7,-,TRBV6-2/TRBV6-3,CASSYEGEANEQYF
TRBJ1-5,-,TRBV6-1,CASSDRTEGNQPQHF
TRBJ2-2,-,TRBV5-6,CASSLSGTGELFF
TRBJ2-7,TRBD1,TRBV18,CASSPLETGFGEQYF